The 9 T cell receptor beta chains below all came from one sample that was sequenced in a study of shared clonotypes between healthy human individuals. Only in-frame clones appear in the TCRdb table, and some are missing; sequencing was by immunoSEQ multiplex PCR. The sample carries about 2 million clones, 85% to 95% recorded once. Sequencing input: naive CD4+ T cells sorted from blood. Subset of the sample: CD45RA+ positively selected. Receptors were obtained from a man between 18 and 29 years old in good health.

J is TRBJ2-1 and V is TRBV4-1, with TRBD1 matching over 10 bases. The CDR3 loop spans 17 amino acids. The germline V gene has CDR1 MGHRA and CDR2 YSYEKL. Trimming at V came to 1 base and at J to 6 bases, leaving 9 bases not matched to a gene. The CDR3 reads CASSQGQGAASGNEQFF. In DNA, the CDR3 is TGCGCCAGCAGCCAAGGACAGGGGGCTGCCTCAGGCAATGAGCAGTTCTTC.

For this clone: A single base separates this from a much larger clone, so it may be a read error. Other DNA sequences of this sample code for an identical CDR3. The chain is built from TRBV5-6 and TRBJ1-1, with D possibly TRBD1 on 5 matching bases. Between the trimmed V and J ends, which lost 0 bases and 0 bases, there was a span of 6 bases. CDR3 length: 14 residues. From germline, CDR1 is SGHDT and CDR2 YYEEEE. CDR3 in amino acids: CASSLGQMNTEAFF. The CDR3 coding sequence is TGTGCCAGCAGCTTGGGACAGATGAACACTGAAGCTTTCTTT.

This sequence joins TRBV7-9 and TRBJ1-6; D remains unclear. CDR3 length: 14 amino acids. Per the germline V gene, CDR1 is SEHNR and CDR2 is FQNEAQ (reference sequence). V was trimmed by 5 bases and J by 7 bases, leaving 12 bases between them. In DNA form, the CDR3 reads TGTGCCAGCAGCCAATCCACACGAAATTCACCCCTCCACTTT. Residues: CASSQSTRNSPLHF.

V gene TRBV7-2 combines with J gene TRBJ1-1; D might be TRBD1 (5 bases). This CDR3 is 13 amino acids long. The V gene's germline CDR1 is SGHTA and CDR2 FQGNSA. Trimming pared 5 bases from V and 3 bases from J, leaving 10 bases between. CDR3 nucleotides: TGTGCCAGCAGCCTCAGGGCGCACACTGAAGCTTTCTTT. As protein: CASSLRAHTEAFF.

This clone was found once. The chain recombines TRBV7-2 with TRBJ2-1; 9 positions agree with TRBD2. J was trimmed by 8 bases and V by 4 bases; bases with no gene match: 9. There are 15 residues in the CDR3. Germline CDR1 and CDR2: SGHTA and FQGNSA. The CDR3 DNA sequence: TGTGCCAGCAGCTCCTCACTAGCGGGCGGGTATGAGCAGTTCTTC. It translates to CASSSSLAGGYEQFF.

J is TRBJ2-1 and V is TRBV4-1; D gene ambiguous. V dropped 10 bases and J dropped 6 bases, with 19 bases sitting between them. Germline values: CDR1 MGHRA, CDR2 YSYEKL. The CDR3 consists of 14 residues. The CDR3 sequence: CATCPVAAGNEQFF. The CDR3 bases are TGCGCCACCTGCCCCGTCGCTGCTGGCAATGAGCAGTTCTTC.

V is TRBV28 and J is TRBJ2-1; D may be TRBD1 (5 bases). Germline V gene data show CDR1 as MDHEN and CDR2 as SYDVKM. This CDR3 has 15 residues. Trimming cost V 6 bases and J 7 bases, with 19 bases left between them. The CDR3 DNA sequence: TGTGCCAGCAGCACCCAGGCAGGGATGTTTAATGAGCAGTTCTTC. Translated, it gives CASSTQAGMFNEQFF.

The genes are TRBV6-6 and TRBJ2-7; 13 nucleotides align to TRBD2. Germline V lookup: CDR1 MNHNY, CDR2 SVGAGI (reference sequence). The CDR3 totals 15 residues. Trimming at V came to 7 bases and at J to 3 bases, leaving 6 bases not matched to a gene. The CDR3 region has the DNA TGTGCCAGCAACCAACTAGCGGGAGGGTTCTACGAGCAGTACTTC. The encoded protein is CASNQLAGGFYEQYF.

With regard to this clone: Different DNA sequences within this sample yield the same CDR3. This chain links TRBV6-5 with TRBJ1-5, with D unclear. There are 13 residues in the CDR3. CDR1 and CDR2 from the germline V gene are MNHEY and SVGAGI. Trimming stripped 0 bases from V and 7 bases from J, with 7 bases between. This CDR3 reads CASSYSKVQPQHF. DNA of the CDR3: TGTGCCAGCAGTTACTCAAAAGTACAGCCCCAGCATTTT.